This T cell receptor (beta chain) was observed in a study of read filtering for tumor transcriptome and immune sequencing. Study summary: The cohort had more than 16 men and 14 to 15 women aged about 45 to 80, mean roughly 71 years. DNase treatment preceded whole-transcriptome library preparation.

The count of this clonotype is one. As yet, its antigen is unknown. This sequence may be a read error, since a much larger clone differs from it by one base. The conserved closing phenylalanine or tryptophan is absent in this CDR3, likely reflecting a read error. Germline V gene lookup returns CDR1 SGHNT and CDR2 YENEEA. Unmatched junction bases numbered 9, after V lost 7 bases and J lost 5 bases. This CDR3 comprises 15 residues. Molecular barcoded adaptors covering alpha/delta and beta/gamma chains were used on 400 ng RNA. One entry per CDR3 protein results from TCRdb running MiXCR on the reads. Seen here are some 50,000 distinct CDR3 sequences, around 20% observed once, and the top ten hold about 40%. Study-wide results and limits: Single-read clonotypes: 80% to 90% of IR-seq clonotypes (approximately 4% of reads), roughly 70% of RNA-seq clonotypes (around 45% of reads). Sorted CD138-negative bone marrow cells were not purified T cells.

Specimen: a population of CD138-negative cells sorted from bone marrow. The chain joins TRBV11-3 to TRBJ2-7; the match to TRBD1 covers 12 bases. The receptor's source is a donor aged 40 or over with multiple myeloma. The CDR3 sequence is CASKPPGTGGDEQYS. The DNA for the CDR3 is TGTGCCAGCAAACCCCCGGGGACAGGGGGCGACGAGCAGTACTCC.